The 28 T cell receptor beta chains reported below all come from one sample, sequenced in a study of CD8+ T cells in alopecia areata. The treatment is: oral pan-JAK inhibitor, 5-10 mg twice daily. As the sequencing template, cDNA was produced by extracting RNA and reverse transcribing it. Assay: immunoSEQ multiplex PCR; the TCRdb copy retains only in-frame clones and omits some. Found here are 70,000 or so clones, over 25% of them singletons; the top ten hold more than 12%. The sample here was CD8+ T cells sorted from blood, taken at week 4, from a patient treated with tofacitinib. All receptors come from a human donor with alopecia areata.

This clone was seen more than once but under ten times. The rearrangement links TRBV29-1 to TRBJ1-2; D ambiguous. The CDR3 has 13 amino acids. Trimming removed 2 bases at V and 7 bases at J, with 14 bases between. Germline V gene data show CDR1 as SQVTM and CDR2 as ANQGSEA. The CDR3 DNA reads as TGCAGCGTTGAATGGGGTGCGAGCTGTGGCTACACCTTC. Amino acids: CSVEWGASCGYTF.

V usage is TRBV30 and J usage is TRBJ2-7; TRBD1 agrees at 9 bases. CDR1 and CDR2 from the germline V gene are GTSNPN and SVGIG (reference sequence). Unmatched junction bases numbered 5, after V lost 3 bases and J lost 5 bases. The CDR3 runs to 13 residues. Written as DNA, the CDR3 is TGTGCCTGGAGCCCGGGACAGGGAAACGAGCAGTACTTC. Translating it yields CAWSPGQGNEQYF.

The rearrangement uses TRBV29-1 and TRBJ1-2; 10 positions agree with TRBD1. This CDR3 has 14 residues. V lost 6 bases and J lost 3; bases outside the gene matches: 7. Germline CDR1 is SQVTM and CDR2 is ANQGSEA. As DNA, the CDR3 is TGCAGCGTCAGAGGAGGACAGGGGGACTATGGCTACACCTTC. Translating it yields CSVRGGQGDYGYTF.

The J gene is TRBJ2-5, the V gene TRBV28; 13 bases are shared with TRBD2. CDR1 is MDHEN, CDR2 SYDVKM, per germline. J lost 5 bases, V lost 5 bases, and 5 bases had no gene match. The CDR3 consists of 15 residues. Written as DNA, the CDR3 is TGTGCCAGCAGTCTAGCACTAGCGGGAGGGGAGACCCAGTACTTC. It codes for CASSLALAGGETQYF.

This sequence joins TRBV6-5 and TRBJ2-5, with D uncertain. V lost 5 bases, J lost 2 bases, and 9 bases lay in between. CDR3 length: 13 amino acids. Germline CDR1 reads MNHEY; CDR2 reads SVGAGI. Here the CDR3 reads CASSPGRQETQYF. Here the CDR3 DNA reads TGTGCCAGCAGTCCCGGACGGCAAGAGACCCAGTACTTC.

This clone was picked up a small number of times. The chain carries TRBV29-1 and TRBJ2-7; TRBD2 matches at 14 bases. V dropped 6 bases and J dropped 6; count of bases not matched to a gene: 7. The CDR3 length is 14 residues. CDR1 SQVTM and CDR2 ANQGSEA come from the germline V gene. Here the CDR3 reads CSVTGLAGAGEQYF. The CDR3 DNA sequence: TGCAGCGTGACGGGACTAGCGGGAGCTGGCGAGCAGTACTTC.

The chain carries TRBV5-6 and TRBJ1-2; possible D gene TRBD1, 5 bases. Germline CDR1 is SGHDT and CDR2 is YYEEEE. Trimming removed 0 bases from V and 2 bases from J, with 23 bases in between. The length of the CDR3 is 19 residues. CDR3 DNA sequence: TGTGCCAGCAGCTTGGAGCGGGCAGGGCAACCTTACCTAAACTATGGCTACACCTTC. This gives the protein CASSLERAGQPYLNYGYTF.

The chain uses TRBV4-1 and TRBJ1-5; no clear D gene. This CDR3 has 12 amino acids. V dropped 2 bases and J dropped 13 bases, with 12 bases sitting between them. Per germline, CDR1 MGHRA and CDR2 YSYEKL. CDR3 sequence reads: CASSQNGVVQHF. The CDR3 region has the DNA TGCGCCAGCAGCCAAAATGGTGTCGTACAGCATTTT.

The sample holds a few counts of this clone. This chain uses TRBV5-1 with TRBJ1-2, with D maybe TRBD1 (5 bases). CDR3 length equals 13 residues. V was cut by 6 bases and J by 5 bases, with 14 bases left in between. CDR1 and CDR2 (germline): SGHRS, YFSETQ. The CDR3 DNA is TGCGCCAGCACCTACGGGGGATCGTATGGCTACACCTTC. Amino acid sequence: CASTYGGSYGYTF.

This clone was observed a few times. The genes are TRBV7-9 and TRBJ1-2; possibly TRBD1 for D (5 bases). Germline CDR1 SEHNR, CDR2 FQNEAQ (reference sequence). V was cut by 1 base and J by 5 bases, with 11 bases left in between. CDR3 length: 14 residues. CDR3 sequence: CASSLGGEAYGYTF. CDR3 in DNA: TGTGCCAGCAGCTTAGGAGGGGAGGCATATGGCTACACCTTC.

Only a few counts were recorded for this clone. The chain combines TRBV29-1 with TRBJ2-7; the D gene could be TRBD1 or TRBD2 (5 bases each). Trimming cost V 7 bases and J 3 bases, with 13 bases left between them. Germline CDR1 and CDR2: SQVTM and ANQGSEA. The CDR3 loop spans 12 amino acids. The CDR3 loop reads CSAGDGGYEQYF. As DNA, the CDR3 is TGCAGCGCTGGGGACGGAGGCTACGAGCAGTACTTC.

The chain carries TRBV5-6 and TRBJ2-5; D remains ambiguous. The CDR3 totals 11 residues. With 3 bases removed from V and 4 bases from J, the gap between germline ends came to 4 bases. CDR1 and CDR2 from the germline V gene are SGHDT and YYEEEE. CDR3 sequence (DNA): TGTGCCAGCAGCTCCACAGAGACCCAGTACTTC. The encoded protein is CASSSTETQYF. Full variable domain (remainder filled in from reference TRBV5-6 and TRBJ2-5): DAGVTQSPTHLIKTRGQQVTLRCSPKSGHDTVSWYQQALGQGPQFIFQYYEEEERQRGNFPDRFSGHQFPNYSSELNVNALLLGDSALYLCASSSTETQYFGPGTRLLVL.

The chain is built from TRBV25-1 and TRBJ2-5; a weak D match, TRBD2 (6 bases). Germline values: CDR1 MGHDK, CDR2 SYGVNS. V was pared by 3 bases and J by 5 bases, with 19 bases between. This CDR3 has 16 amino acids. The CDR3, as DNA: TGTGCCAGCAGTGACCTGAAGGGACTGAATCCGGAGACCCAGTACTTC. Translated, it gives CASSDLKGLNPETQYF.

The chain combines TRBV29-1 with TRBJ2-3, with unresolved D. Trimming removed 0 bases from V and 0 bases from J, with 13 bases in between. The germline CDR1 and CDR2 sequences are SQVTM and ANQGSEA. The CDR3 is made up of 16 amino acids. The CDR3 loop is CSVEDLGNSSTDTQYF. The DNA of the CDR3 is TGCAGCGTTGAAGATCTGGGGAATTCAAGCACAGATACGCAGTATTTT.

The chain couples TRBV5-4 to TRBJ1-5; no clear D gene. This CDR3 comprises 17 residues. CDR1 and CDR2 from the germline V gene are SGHNT and YYREEE (reference sequence). Trimming removed 2 bases from V and 0 bases from J, with 15 bases in between. The CDR3 DNA is TGTGCCAGCAGCTTAGAACGGGTCCTCTATAGCAATCAGCCCCAGCATTTT. Translation gives CASSLERVLYSNQPQHF.

The chain combines TRBV7-3 with TRBJ2-3; D is undetermined. Germline loops: CDR1 SGHTA, CDR2 FQGTGA. The CDR3 has 13 amino acids. V lost 8 bases, J lost 1 base, and 10 bases lay in between. CDR3 protein: CASVVPGTDTQYF. The CDR3 region has the DNA TGTGCCAGCGTTGTACCCGGCACAGATACGCAGTATTTT.

The CDR3 spells CASSLDSINYGYTF. The CDR3 coding sequence is TGTGCCAGCAGCTTGGACAGTATTAACTATGGCTACACCTTC. The chain combines TRBV5-6 with TRBJ1-2; D call uncertain. In germline, CDR1 is SGHDT, CDR2 YYEEEE. The CDR3 has 14 amino acids. Trimming took 0 bases from V and 1 from J, leaving 7 bases between them. The full variable domain, rest sourced from reference TRBV5-6 and TRBJ1-2, is DAGVTQSPTHLIKTRGQQVTLRCSPKSGHDTVSWYQQALGQGPQFIFQYYEEEERQRGNFPDRFSGHQFPNYSSELNVNALLLGDSALYLCASSLDSINYGYTFGSGTRLTVV.

This CDR3 is CASSRSRDTGELFF. The CDR3, as DNA: TGTGCCAGCAGCCGCTCCCGGGACACCGGGGAGCTGTTTTTT. The chain is built from TRBV7-3 and TRBJ2-2, with D uncertain. Trimming removed 5 bases from V and 3 bases from J, with 10 bases in between. This CDR3 contains 14 residues. CDR1 and CDR2 (germline): SGHTA, FQGTGA.

CDR3 region: CSVGGRGAETQYF. CDR3 nucleotides: TGCAGCGTTGGAGGCAGGGGCGCAGAGACCCAGTACTTC. The chain uses TRBV29-1 and TRBJ2-5; TRBD1 might be the D (6 bases). CDR3 length: 13 residues. Deletions cut 4 bases from V and 4 bases from J, with 13 bases between. Germline V gives CDR1 SQVTM, CDR2 ANQGSEA.

The V gene is TRBV7-7, the J gene TRBJ2-1; 11 bases map to TRBD2. Trimming took 4 bases from V and 5 from J; bases not matched to a gene: 13. Germline V gene sequence: CDR1 SSHAT, CDR2 FNYEAQ (reference sequence). This CDR3 comprises 18 residues. The CDR3 coding sequence is TGTGCCAGCAGCTCAACAAGAATAACGGGACTAGCGGACAATGAGCAGTTCTTC. This encodes CASSSTRITGLADNEQFF.

The gene calls are TRBV7-9 and TRBJ2-1; 9 nucleotides match TRBD2. Germline V gene lookup returns CDR1 SEHNR and CDR2 FQNEAQ (reference sequence). The CDR3 is 15 residues long. Trimming took 1 base from V and 10 from J; bases not matched to a gene: 8. CDR3: CASSLVIAGVAEQFF. CDR3 bases: TGTGCCAGCAGCTTAGTTATAGCGGGAGTCGCCGAGCAGTTCTTC. The full variable domain, rest sourced from reference TRBV7-9 and TRBJ2-1, is DTGVSQNPRHKITKRGQNVTFRCDPISEHNRLYWYRQTLGQGPEFLTYFQNEAQLEKSRLLSDRFSAERPKGSFSTLEIQRTEQGDSAMYLCASSLVIAGVAEQFFGPGTRLTVL.

Ten or more counts support this clone. The rearrangement joins TRBV28 to TRBJ2-7; D is unclear. Trimming stripped 3 bases from V and 5 bases from J, with 8 bases between. The CDR3 length is 12 residues. Germline loops: CDR1 MDHEN, CDR2 SYDVKM. Here the CDR3 reads CASSFNRHEQYF. The CDR3 region has the DNA TGTGCCAGCAGTTTTAATAGGCACGAGCAGTACTTC.

The rearrangement links TRBV9 to TRBJ1-2, with a possible D match to TRBD1 (6 bases). The CDR3 is 14 residues long. V was clipped by 4 bases and J by 5 bases, with 15 bases between them. In germline, CDR1 is SGDLS, CDR2 YYNGEE. The CDR3 DNA sequence: TGTGCCAGCAGCCACGCAGGGGCGGGGTATGGCTACACCTTC. Translated, it gives CASSHAGAGYGYTF.

The chain carries TRBV25-1 and TRBJ2-1; a weak D match, TRBD2 (5 bases). The V end was cut by 1 base, the J end by 12 bases, with 10 bases between. From germline, CDR1 is MGHDK and CDR2 SYGVNS. This CDR3 contains 12 residues. The CDR3 sequence is CASSEWPGSQFF. The CDR3 bases are TGTGCCAGCAGTGAATGGCCGGGGTCGCAGTTCTTC.

The V gene is TRBV28, the J gene TRBJ2-7; 12 bases match TRBD2. V shed 5 bases and J 4 bases; nucleotides not matched to a gene: 9. This CDR3 comprises 16 residues. Germline CDR1 reads MDHEN; CDR2 reads SYDVKM. The CDR3 protein is CASSEETSGRRYEQYF. For the CDR3, the DNA is TGTGCCAGCAGTGAAGAGACTAGCGGGAGACGGTACGAGCAGTACTTC.

This clone appeared a few times. The chain recombines TRBV5-4 with TRBJ2-3; 9 bases match TRBD2. CDR1 and CDR2 from the germline V gene are SGHNT and YYREEE (reference sequence). J lost 0 bases, V lost 4 bases, and 6 bases had no gene match. The CDR3 is made up of 16 amino acids. The CDR3 DNA reads TGTGCCAGCAGCATCCGGACTAGCGTGAGCACAGATACGCAGTATTTT. It is translated as CASSIRTSVSTDTQYF.

This clone occurred a few times. CDR3 sequence: CSSRQGEDYGYTF. The CDR3 region has the DNA TGCAGCTCCCGACAGGGAGAAGACTATGGCTACACCTTC. The gene calls are TRBV29-1 and TRBJ1-2, with 7 nucleotides matching TRBD1. V gave up 8 bases and J gave up 3 bases; unmatched junction bases: 9. Germline lookup yields CDR1 SQVTM and CDR2 ANQGSEA. This CDR3 contains 13 residues.

V gene TRBV7-6 combines with J gene TRBJ2-2; D is uncertain. Trimming took off 2 bases at V and 6 bases at J, with 10 bases between the two ends. The germline V gene encodes CDR1 SGHVS and CDR2 FNYEAQ. The CDR3 sequence is 14 residues long. CDR3 DNA sequence: TGTGCCAGCAGCTTATCTACCTATGCCGGGGAGCTGTTTTTT. Residues: CASSLSTYAGELFF.